A single sample gave rise to the 31 T cell receptor beta chains below, sequenced in a study of tissue T cells after allogeneic stem cell transplantation. The repertoire was sequenced with immunoSEQ multiplex PCR; TCRdb's copy has only in-frame clones and lacks some. This sample yields 5,500 to 8,500 clones, of which about 50% are seen a single time; around 20% belongs to the top ten. Sequencing was performed on duodenum tissue, taken at autopsy. The receptors shown here come from a female donor older than 55 with lung cancer.

There are a few counts of this clone. The chain recombines TRBV30 with TRBJ2-2; tentative D call: TRBD2 (7 bases). Trimming took 5 bases from V and 7 from J, leaving 17 bases between them. The CDR3 has 14 amino acids. Germline-derived CDR1 and CDR2 are GTSNPN and SVGIG (reference sequence). CDR3 region: CAWDHGGAIGELFF. Here the CDR3 DNA reads TGTGCCTGGGACCATGGGGGGGCAATCGGGGAGCTGTTTTTT.

Relative to its sample, this clone is medium-sized. V usage is TRBV24-1 and J usage is TRBJ1-2; maybe TRBD1 (6 bases). V shed 4 bases and J shed 8 bases, with 19 bases lying between them. Germline CDR1 is KGHDR and CDR2 is SFDVKD. The CDR3 has 15 residues. The CDR3 DNA reads as TGTGCCACCAGTGACCCGGGGAACAGGGATGAAGGCTACACCTTC. Residues: CATSDPGNRDEGYTF.

V usage is TRBV7-6 and J usage is TRBJ1-1; D not certain. CDR1 is SGHVS and CDR2 is FNYEAQ in the germline V gene. V lost 3 bases and J lost 1, with 6 bases in between. The CDR3 loop spans 13 amino acids. CDR3 region: CASSFTENTEAFF. The CDR3 DNA reads as TGTGCCAGCAGCTTTACAGAGAACACTGAAGCTTTCTTT.

The V call is TRBV5-4, the J call TRBJ1-3; no definite D call. Germline assignment: CDR1 SGHNT and CDR2 YYREEE (reference sequence). CDR3 length equals 14 residues. The V end was cut by 2 bases, the J end by 1 base, with 7 bases between. The CDR3 reads CASSFSDSGNTIYF. In nucleotides, the CDR3 is TGTGCCAGCAGCTTCAGCGATTCTGGAAACACCATATATTTT.

A remark on this clone: The same CDR3 is also encoded by other DNA sequences in this sample. The V and J genes are TRBV5-1 and TRBJ1-2, with TRBD1 as a possible D gene (5 bases). Per the germline V gene, CDR1 is SGHRS and CDR2 is YFSETQ. V was clipped by 0 bases and J by 6 bases, with 6 bases between them. This CDR3 is built from 12 residues. As DNA, the CDR3 is TGCGCCAGCAGCTTGGTGGGGGATGGCTACACCTTC. Its protein product is CASSLVGDGYTF.

V gene TRBV6-5 combines with J gene TRBJ1-5; D is possibly TRBD1 (6 bases). V was shortened by 6 bases and J by 5 bases, with 11 bases between the two germline ends. CDR3 size: 13 residues. Germline assignment: CDR1 MNHEY and CDR2 SVGAGI. CDR3 sequence reads: CASRGGYHQPQHF. The CDR3 nucleotides are TGTGCCAGCAGAGGGGGGTATCATCAGCCCCAGCATTTT.

This clone was observed a handful of times. This chain links TRBV6-2 or TRBV6-3 with TRBJ2-4, with D perhaps TRBD1 (5 bases). With 6 bases removed from V and 0 bases from J, the gap between germline ends came to 12 bases. This CDR3 region has 15 residues. Per germline, CDR1 MNHEY and CDR2 SVGEGT. The chain's CDR3 is CASSRQNLAKNIQYF. In DNA, the CDR3 is TGTGCCAGCAGCCGACAGAACCTAGCCAAAAACATTCAGTACTTC.

The rearrangement joins TRBV5-5 to TRBJ2-5; D is unresolved. The CDR3 covers 13 residues. Germline V gene lookup returns CDR1 SGHKS and CDR2 YYEKEE (reference sequence). The V gene lost 0 bases and the J gene lost 10 bases, with 13 bases spanning the gap. The CDR3, as DNA: TGTGCCAGCAGCTTGGCCACCTTAGGTGACCAGTACTTC. Amino acid sequence: CASSLATLGDQYF.

The chain employs TRBV12-3 or TRBV12-4 and TRBJ2-1; 9 nucleotides match TRBD1. The V gene end was trimmed by 5 bases and the J gene end by 14 bases; junction bases not matched to a gene: 4. This CDR3 is 11 amino acids long. DNA of the CDR3: TGTGCCAGCAGTCTCCGGGACAGGGAGTTCTTC. This sequence encodes CASSLRDREFF.

V gene TRBV7-9 combines with J gene TRBJ1-1; no definite D call. Trimming removed 4 bases at V and 2 bases at J, with 11 bases between. The germline gives CDR1 SEHNR, CDR2 FQNEAQ (reference sequence). The CDR3 totals 14 residues. The CDR3 nucleotides are TGTGCCAGCAGCTCTGCCAGCCTAAACACTGAAGCTTTCTTT. Protein product: CASSSASLNTEAFF.

V is TRBV29-1 and J is TRBJ2-3; 9 bases align to TRBD2. Trimming removed 8 bases from V and 2 bases from J; junction bases left unmatched: 8. The germline CDR1 and CDR2 sequences are SQVTM and ANQGSEA. This CDR3 region has 14 residues. CDR3 residues: CSIVAGAFTDTQYF. CDR3 nucleotides: TGCAGCATTGTAGCGGGAGCTTTCACAGATACGCAGTATTTT.

The genes are TRBV30 and TRBJ2-4, with 12 positions matching TRBD2. CDR1 and CDR2 from the germline V gene are GTSNPN and SVGIG (reference sequence). The CDR3 has 17 amino acids. The trim removed 1 base at V and 7 bases at J, leaving 11 bases unmatched. In DNA, the CDR3 is TGTGCCTGGAGTGCGCTAGCGGGAGGGCCTTCCGCGAACATTCAGTACTTC. Translating it yields CAWSALAGGPSANIQYF.

This chain joins TRBV27 and TRBJ1-1; the D is unclear. CDR1 is MNHEY, CDR2 SMNVEV, per germline (reference sequence). V gave up 2 bases and J gave up 5 bases, with 9 bases separating them. This CDR3 is built from 13 residues. As DNA, the CDR3 is TGTGCCAGCAGTTTAGAGCCGTTTACTGAAGCTTTCTTT. Protein sequence: CASSLEPFTEAFF.

V and J are TRBV14 and TRBJ2-2; 7 bases line up with TRBD1. After removal of 0 bases from V and 3 bases from J, the junction contained 13 bases not matched to a gene. Germline lookup yields CDR1 SGHDN and CDR2 FVKESK. This CDR3 region has 19 residues. Here the CDR3 DNA reads TGTGCCAGCAGCCAAGACCGGGGACAGACCTCCGGAGACACCGGGGAGCTGTTTTTT. Protein product: CASSQDRGQTSGDTGELFF.

The V call is TRBV11-2, the J call TRBJ1-4; tentative D call: TRBD1 (5 bases). The ends were cut back, 5 bases at V and 0 bases at J, with 16 bases in the middle. CDR1 SGHAT and CDR2 FQNNGV come from the germline V gene. CDR3 length equals 17 residues. This chain's CDR3 is CASSARGGTTTNEKLFF. CDR3 nucleotide sequence: TGTGCCAGCAGCGCTCGGGGGGGAACGACAACTAATGAAAAACTGTTTTTT.

V is TRBV7-2 and J is TRBJ1-2; maybe TRBD1 (5 bases). V lost 1 base, J lost 0 bases, and 18 bases lay in between. The CDR3 is made up of 18 amino acids. The germline V gene encodes CDR1 SGHTA and CDR2 FQGNSA. CDR3 nucleotides: TGTGCCAGCAGCTTAGTCCGGCAGGGTCTGGGCGCTAACTATGGCTACACCTTC. Encoded protein: CASSLVRQGLGANYGYTF.

V gene TRBV30 combines with J gene TRBJ1-1; TRBD1 is a possible D gene (5 bases). The germline V gene has CDR1 GTSNPN and CDR2 SVGIG (reference sequence). The V end lost 5 bases, the J end lost 10 bases, and 26 bases lay between the germline ends. The CDR3 is 15 amino acids. CDR3 in amino acids: CAWDGNDARGLGAFF. The DNA of the CDR3 is TGTGCCTGGGACGGTAACGACGCTCGGGGGTTGGGAGCTTTCTTT.

In its sample, this clone was seen once. The chain is built from TRBV27 and TRBJ1-1; D gene ambiguous. The CDR3 covers 13 residues. Germline values: CDR1 MNHEY, CDR2 SMNVEV (reference sequence). V dropped 8 bases and J dropped 0 bases, with 10 bases sitting between them. As DNA, the CDR3 is TGTGCCAGCTGGAGCATTGTGAACACTGAAGCTTTCTTT. As protein: CASWSIVNTEAFF.

V is TRBV7-3 and J is TRBJ2-3, with 7 bases that match TRBD2. J gave up 0 bases and V 5 bases, and 14 bases lay outside the gene matches. CDR3 size: 18 residues. The V gene's germline CDR1 is SGHTA and CDR2 FQGTGA. The CDR3 DNA sequence: TGTGCCAGCAGCCCCATCCCAAGGGCTAGCGGTAGCACAGATACGCAGTATTTT. Residues: CASSPIPRASGSTDTQYF.

The CDR3 loop reads CARTLVGPSYNEQFF. The DNA of the CDR3 is TGTGCCAGAACCTTAGTGGGGCCCTCCTACAATGAGCAGTTCTTC. J is TRBJ2-1 and V is TRBV6-4; tentative D call: TRBD1 (5 bases). The germline V gene encodes CDR1 MRHNA and CDR2 SNTAGT. The CDR3 is made up of 15 amino acids. V gave up 9 bases and J gave up 0 bases, with 15 bases separating them.

By sample fraction, this clone is medium-sized (0.01 to 0.1%). The chain employs TRBV27 and TRBJ1-1; D is unresolved. V was trimmed by 4 bases and J by 11 bases, leaving 17 bases between them. The length of the CDR3 is 13 residues. Looked up from germline, CDR1 is MNHEY and CDR2 is SMNVEV (reference sequence). The CDR3 DNA sequence: TGTGCCAGCAGTTCTGAGCTTCCTTTTAAGGCTTTCTTT. It codes for CASSSELPFKAFF.

By sample fraction, this clone is medium-sized. The J gene is TRBJ2-7, the V gene TRBV3-1 (or the pseudogene TRBV3-2), with 7 bases aligning to TRBD1. The CDR3 length is 14 residues. Germline CDR1 LGHDT, CDR2 YNNKEL (reference sequence). J lost 12 bases, V lost 0 bases, and 11 bases had no gene match. The CDR3 DNA reads as TGTGCCAGCAGCCAAGATCGGACAGGACGTCGTCCGTACTTC. This codes for CASSQDRTGRRPYF.

The rearrangement links TRBV29-1 to TRBJ1-5; 12 nucleotides align to TRBD1. V was pared by 3 bases and J by 2 bases, with 20 bases of the junction left unmatched. The CDR3 sequence is 21 residues long. Germline V gene sequence: CDR1 SQVTM, CDR2 ANQGSEA. CDR3 nucleotide sequence: TGCAGCGTTGAGGGTAAAACTCTACTGGGGACAGGGGGCGTTGGCAATCAGCCCCAGCATTTT. It specifies CSVEGKTLLGTGGVGNQPQHF.

The V and J genes are TRBV19 and TRBJ2-1; TRBD1 agrees at 8 bases. Germline-derived CDR1 and CDR2 are LNHDA and SQIVND (reference sequence). This CDR3 is 15 amino acids long. Germline trimming cut 5 bases from V and 6 bases from J; bases unmatched to any gene: 9. CDR3 nucleotides: TGTGCCAGTAGTTTCCGACAGGGGAGGTTCAATGAGCAGTTCTTC. Its protein is CASSFRQGRFNEQFF.

The chain joins TRBV27 to TRBJ2-7; TRBD1 might be the D (5 bases). The CDR3 runs 13 residues. Trimming cost V 5 bases and J 6 bases, with 14 bases left between them. Germline assignment: CDR1 MNHEY and CDR2 SMNVEV (reference sequence). This CDR3 reads CASSGRVGREQYF. CDR3 sequence (DNA): TGTGCCAGCAGTGGACGGGTGGGGCGCGAGCAGTACTTC.

The CDR3 loop is CASSLAAGGSYEQYF. The CDR3 DNA reads as TGTGCCAGCAGCTTAGCAGCGGGAGGATCCTACGAGCAGTACTTC. The chain combines TRBV7-9 with TRBJ2-7, with 9 bases that match TRBD2. The CDR3 runs 15 residues. V lost 0 bases and J lost 1; bases outside the gene matches: 1. CDR1 is SEHNR, CDR2 FQNEAQ, per germline (reference sequence). The full variable domain, completed using reference TRBV7-9 and TRBJ2-7, is DTGVSQNPRHKITKRGQNVTFRCDPISEHNRLYWYRQTLGQGPEFLTYFQNEAQLEKSRLLSDRFSAERPKGSFSTLEIQRTEQGDSAMYLCASSLAAGGSYEQYFGPGTRLTVT.

By share, this clone ranks as medium-sized. V is TRBV4-1 and J is TRBJ2-7, with TRBD2 matching over 8 bases. V lost 6 bases, J lost 2 bases, and 3 bases stayed unmatched. CDR3 length: 13 amino acids. Looked up from germline, CDR1 is MGHRA and CDR2 is YSYEKL. The CDR3 loop is CASSVSGTYEQYF. CDR3 coding DNA: TGCGCCAGCAGTGTTAGCGGGACCTACGAGCAGTACTTC.

Only a few counts were recorded for this clone. The genes are TRBV7-2 and TRBJ2-5; D perhaps matches TRBD1 (5 bases). The CDR3 is made up of 15 amino acids. Germline CDR1 and CDR2: SGHTA and FQGNSA. With 1 base removed from V and 5 bases from J, the gap between germline ends came to 14 bases. The DNA for the CDR3 is TGTGCCAGCAGCTTAGAGCCGAGCCAGGGCGAGACCCAGTACTTC. This codes for CASSLEPSQGETQYF.

V gene TRBV5-1 combines with J gene TRBJ1-2, with D possibly being TRBD1 (6 bases). Trimming took 0 bases from V and 6 from J, leaving 12 bases between them. Germline CDR1 SGHRS, CDR2 YFSETQ. The CDR3 runs to 14 residues. The DNA for the CDR3 is TGCGCCAGCAGCTTGGGGGGCGCAGGGGATGGCTACACCTTC. Amino acid sequence: CASSLGGAGDGYTF. Based on the CDR3 plus reference TRBV5-1 and TRBJ1-2, the full variable domain is KAGVTQTPRYLIKTRGQQVTLSCSPISGHRSVSWYQQTPGQGLQFLFEYFSETQRNKGNFPGRFSGRQFSNSRSEMNVSTLELGDSALYLCASSLGGAGDGYTFGSGTRLTVV.

The gene calls are TRBV5-1 and TRBJ2-2; D gene uncertain. V gave up 3 bases and J gave up 1 base, with 13 bases separating them. The CDR3 contains 16 residues. The germline gives CDR1 SGHRS, CDR2 YFSETQ. In DNA, the CDR3 is TGCGCCAGCAGCTCCTCCCTAGTTGGGAACACCGGGGAGCTGTTTTTT. Protein sequence: CASSSSLVGNTGELFF.

The chain joins TRBV7-9 to TRBJ2-1; weak D call: TRBD1 (5 bases). V lost 5 bases, J lost 7 bases, and 15 bases lay in between. The germline gives CDR1 SEHNR, CDR2 FQNEAQ (reference sequence). This CDR3 spans 14 amino acids. Written as DNA, the CDR3 is TGTGCCAGCAGCCTCCCAACAGGAAAAAATGAGCAGTTCTTC. Protein: CASSLPTGKNEQFF.